One and the same sample provided the 26 T cell receptor beta chains below, sequenced in a study of tumour-infiltrating T cells in Burkitt lymphoma. Assay: immunoSEQ multiplex PCR; the TCRdb copy retains only in-frame clones and omits some. This table holds about 6,600 clones, around 85% found once. Sequencing used tumor tissue. Receptors were obtained from a human donor with Burkitt lymphoma.

The V and J genes are TRBV5-6 and TRBJ2-7; TRBD2 matches 10 bases. The ends lost 0 bases at V and 4 bases at J; junction bases unmatched: 7. Germline V CDR1 and CDR2: SGHDT, YYEEEE. The CDR3 consists of 16 residues. CDR3 in amino acids: CASSLELLAGVYEQYF. The CDR3 bases are TGTGCCAGCAGCTTGGAGCTTCTAGCGGGAGTTTACGAGCAGTACTTC.

The V call is TRBV7-8, the J call TRBJ2-7; D uncertain. V shed 1 base and J shed 0 bases, with 13 bases lying between them. There are 16 residues in the CDR3. Looked up from germline, CDR1 is SGHVS and CDR2 is FQNEAQ. Written as DNA, the CDR3 is TGTGCCAGCAGCTTAGAAGGAGCAGTCCCCTCCTACGAGCAGTACTTC. Translating gives CASSLEGAVPSYEQYF.

The chain recombines TRBV6-1 with TRBJ2-5, with TRBD1 matching 10 bases. This CDR3 region has 15 residues. Losses at the gene ends were 7 bases for V and 1 base for J; bases not matched to a gene: 6. CDR1 MNHNS and CDR2 SASEGT come from the germline V gene. Here the CDR3 DNA reads TGTGCCAGCACCCGGGACAGGGGTTTCCAAGAGACCCAGTACTTC. It yields the protein CASTRDRGFQETQYF.

V gene TRBV9 combines with J gene TRBJ2-7, with D perhaps matching TRBD2 (5 bases). V lost 1 base to trimming and J lost 5 bases, with 16 bases between them. CDR1 is SGDLS and CDR2 is YYNGEE in the germline V gene. The CDR3 covers 15 residues. The CDR3: CASSVKEPPGNEQYF. The CDR3 DNA reads TGTGCCAGCAGCGTAAAAGAACCCCCCGGGAACGAGCAGTACTTC.

The chain is built from TRBV6-6 and TRBJ2-7; TRBD2 might be the D (6 bases). V was cut by 0 bases and J by 4 bases, with 16 bases left in between. CDR3 length: 16 amino acids. In germline, CDR1 is MNHNY, CDR2 SVGAGI (reference sequence). The CDR3 nucleotides are TGTGCCAGCAGTTACTCCGGGAGCTTCAGAAGATACGAGCAGTACTTC. The encoded protein is CASSYSGSFRRYEQYF.

The chain employs TRBV7-9 and TRBJ1-1; no clear D gene. The CDR3 runs to 13 residues. The V end was cut by 11 bases, the J end by 1 base, with 14 bases between. Germline CDR1 and CDR2: SEHNR and FQNEAQ (reference sequence). CDR3 coding DNA: TGTGCCGCCCGCTCGGGAGGGAACACTGAAGCTTTCTTT. It encodes CAARSGGNTEAFF.

This chain joins TRBV28 and TRBJ2-7; tentative D call: TRBD2 (5 bases). Germline V lookup: CDR1 MDHEN, CDR2 SYDVKM. CDR3 length: 12 residues. Trimming removed 6 bases from V and 7 bases from J, with 13 bases in between. The CDR3 nucleotides read TGTGCCAGCAGCCCCGCCGGGATTGAGCAGTACTTC. Amino acids: CASSPAGIEQYF.

The rearrangement joins TRBV5-5 to TRBJ2-7; D may be TRBD2 (6 bases). V was pared by 4 bases and J by 0 bases, with 11 bases between. This CDR3 contains 14 residues. CDR1 SGHKS and CDR2 YYEKEE come from the germline V gene (reference sequence). The CDR3 DNA is TGTGCCAGCAGCAGGGAGGCTAGCTCCTACGAGCAGTACTTC. This gives the protein CASSREASSYEQYF.

The CDR3 region is CASSVGQRGGTDTQYF. The CDR3 nucleotides are TGTGCCAGCAGCGTAGGCCAGCGGGGGGGCACAGATACGCAGTATTTT. The chain combines TRBV9 with TRBJ2-3; TRBD2 aligns across 9 bases. CDR1 SGDLS and CDR2 YYNGEE come from the germline V gene. The CDR3 spans 16 residues. J was trimmed by 1 base and V by 0 bases; bases with no gene match: 3.

The chain uses TRBV5-1 and TRBJ1-1, with 9 bases fitting TRBD1. The junction had 5 bases not matched to a gene; V was cut back by 4 bases and J by 1 base. Germline V CDR1 and CDR2: SGHRS, YFSETQ. This CDR3 is built from 15 residues. CDR3 sequence (DNA): TGCGCCAGCAGCCCTAGGGGACAGGGGAACACTGAAGCTTTCTTT. Residues: CASSPRGQGNTEAFF.

This clone was seen just once. This chain uses TRBV18 with TRBJ1-3, with D uncertain. Germline lookup yields CDR1 KGHSH and CDR2 LQKENI. Trimming shortened V by 6 bases and J by 3 bases, and 12 bases separated the two germline ends. CDR3 length: 14 residues. The CDR3 region is CASSPQANGNTIYF. In DNA, the CDR3 is TGTGCCAGCTCTCCTCAGGCAAATGGAAACACCATATATTTT.

Written as DNA, the CDR3 is TGTGCCACCAGTCCGGACAGGGCCGGAGGCTACACCTTC. This codes for CATSPDRAGGYTF. V and J are TRBV15 and TRBJ1-2, with 8 bases lining up with TRBD1. From germline, CDR1 is LNHNV and CDR2 YYDKDF (reference sequence). The V segment lost 6 bases and the J segment 8 bases; nucleotides outside the gene matches: 8. CDR3 length: 13 residues. The whole variable domain, filled in from reference TRBV15 and TRBJ1-2, reads DAMVIQNPRYQVTQFGKPVTLSCSQTLNHNVMYWYQQKSSQAPKLLFHYYDKDFNNEADTPDNFQSRRPNTSFCFLDIRSPGLGDTAMYLCATSPDRAGGYTFGSGTRLTVV.

The chain links TRBV29-1 to TRBJ1-1; D unresolved. Deletions cut 3 bases from V and 2 bases from J, with 7 bases between. Germline V gene data show CDR1 as SQVTM and CDR2 as ANQGSEA. The CDR3 is made up of 12 amino acids. The CDR3 sequence: CSVDRTNTEAFF. CDR3 nucleotide sequence: TGCAGCGTTGACAGGACCAACACTGAAGCTTTCTTT.

This clone was seen a single time. The J gene is TRBJ1-1, the V gene TRBV19, with a tentative D call TRBD1 (6 bases). Trimming cost V 11 bases and J 2 bases, with 15 bases left between them. There are 13 residues in the CDR3. Germline CDR1 and CDR2: LNHDA and SQIVND (reference sequence). The CDR3 region is CAVKGHPNTEAFF. CDR3 nucleotides: TGTGCCGTGAAGGGACACCCCAACACTGAAGCTTTCTTT.

V and J are TRBV6-5 and TRBJ2-1; D ambiguous. From germline, CDR1 is MNHEY and CDR2 SVGAGI. Trimming took off 3 bases at V and 12 bases at J, with 24 bases between the two ends. The CDR3 has 16 residues. The DNA of the CDR3 is TGTGCCAGCAGTTATAGTAGGCCCACCCTTAAGGAAGGGCAGTTCTTC. Protein sequence: CASSYSRPTLKEGQFF.

Relative to its sample, this clone is large. The chain has TRBV6-1 and TRBJ2-1; D remains unclear. The CDR3 loop spans 15 amino acids. Germline CDR1 reads MNHNS; CDR2 reads SASEGT. Trimming took 4 bases from V and 2 from J, leaving 12 bases between them. The CDR3: CASSAGSTPYNEQFF. In DNA, the CDR3 is TGTGCCAGCAGTGCTGGGTCCACGCCCTACAATGAGCAGTTCTTC.

This chain links TRBV9 with TRBJ1-2, with a tentative D call TRBD1 (5 bases). Germline V lookup: CDR1 SGDLS, CDR2 YYNGEE. Trimming left V 0 bases short and J 4 bases short, with 13 bases between. The CDR3 runs to 15 residues. CDR3 region: CASSVEGFGSYGYTF. CDR3 in DNA: TGTGCCAGCAGCGTAGAGGGGTTTGGTAGCTATGGCTACACCTTC.

The V and J genes are TRBV11-1 and TRBJ2-3, with D maybe TRBD2 (6 bases). Trimming removed 3 bases from V and 1 base from J, with 11 bases in between. Germline V gene sequence: CDR1 SGHAT, CDR2 FQDESV (reference sequence). The length of the CDR3 is 15 residues. As DNA, the CDR3 is TGTGCCAGCAGCTTCCGACCTAGCGGCACAGATACGCAGTATTTT. The encoded protein is CASSFRPSGTDTQYF.

The V call is TRBV28, the J call TRBJ2-7, with unresolved D. Trimming removed 2 bases from V and 4 bases from J, with 3 bases in between. The CDR3 contains 11 residues. The V gene's germline CDR1 is MDHEN and CDR2 SYDVKM. The CDR3 DNA reads TGTGCCAGCAGTTTAGGGTACGAGCAGTACTTC. It translates to CASSLGYEQYF.

The rearrangement links TRBV27 to TRBJ1-3; D perhaps matches TRBD1 (6 bases). The CDR3 runs to 14 residues. Germline V gene data show CDR1 as MNHEY and CDR2 as SMNVEV (reference sequence). Trimming took off 5 bases at V and 3 bases at J, with 11 bases between the two ends. DNA of the CDR3: TGTGCCAGCAGTATAAACAGGGTTGGAAACACCATATATTTT. Amino acids: CASSINRVGNTIYF.

CDR3 in amino acids: CAGERETQYF. DNA of the CDR3: TGTGCGGGGGAGCGAGAGACCCAGTACTTC. The chain has TRBV30 and TRBJ2-5, with D perhaps given as TRBD1 or TRBD2 (5 bases each). Germline CDR1 GTSNPN, CDR2 SVGIG (reference sequence). This CDR3 has 10 residues.

The chain couples TRBV7-3 to TRBJ2-1, with TRBD2 matching over 10 bases. Per the germline V gene, CDR1 is SGHTA and CDR2 is FQGTGA. This CDR3 has 15 residues. V was clipped by 3 bases and J by 4 bases; unmatched bases: 3. CDR3 amino acids: CASSLGTSAYNEQFF. DNA for the CDR3: TGTGCCAGCAGCTTGGGGACTAGCGCGTACAATGAGCAGTTCTTC.

The V gene is TRBV9, the J gene TRBJ1-6; D perhaps matches TRBD1 (5 bases). The CDR3 spans 16 residues. The V end lost 3 bases, the J end lost 10 bases, and 20 bases lay between the germline ends. CDR1 and CDR2 (germline): SGDLS, YYNGEE. DNA of the CDR3: TGTGCCAGCAGCGGCACTAACGAGGGAAGGGGCTCACCCCTCCACTTT. It translates to CASSGTNEGRGSPLHF.

The chain is built from TRBV29-1 and TRBJ2-7, with 8 bases lining up with TRBD2. CDR1 and CDR2 (germline): SQVTM, ANQGSEA. This CDR3 has 15 amino acids. The ends lost 7 bases at V and 2 bases at J; junction bases unmatched: 13. CDR3 in amino acids: CSAAAGGARTYEQYF. CDR3 sequence (DNA): TGCAGCGCCGCGGCGGGGGGCGCCCGAACCTACGAGCAGTACTTC.

The chain employs TRBV10-2 and TRBJ1-1, with a possible D match to TRBD1 (6 bases). The length of the CDR3 is 12 residues. Trimming pared 3 bases from V and 4 bases from J, leaving 6 bases between. The germline V gene encodes CDR1 WSHSY and CDR2 SAAADI. CDR3 nucleotide sequence: TGCGCCAGCAGTGAAGGGGGCACTGAAGCTTTCTTT. This sequence encodes CASSEGGTEAFF.

This rearrangement joins TRBV27 to TRBJ2-5; D is tentatively TRBD1 or TRBD2 (5 bases each). V shed 4 bases and J shed 5 bases, with 11 bases lying between them. CDR1 MNHEY and CDR2 SMNVEV come from the germline V gene (reference sequence). CDR3 length: 13 amino acids. Here the CDR3 DNA reads TGTGCCAGCAGTTGGGACGGGCGGGAGACCCAGTACTTC. Translated: CASSWDGRETQYF.